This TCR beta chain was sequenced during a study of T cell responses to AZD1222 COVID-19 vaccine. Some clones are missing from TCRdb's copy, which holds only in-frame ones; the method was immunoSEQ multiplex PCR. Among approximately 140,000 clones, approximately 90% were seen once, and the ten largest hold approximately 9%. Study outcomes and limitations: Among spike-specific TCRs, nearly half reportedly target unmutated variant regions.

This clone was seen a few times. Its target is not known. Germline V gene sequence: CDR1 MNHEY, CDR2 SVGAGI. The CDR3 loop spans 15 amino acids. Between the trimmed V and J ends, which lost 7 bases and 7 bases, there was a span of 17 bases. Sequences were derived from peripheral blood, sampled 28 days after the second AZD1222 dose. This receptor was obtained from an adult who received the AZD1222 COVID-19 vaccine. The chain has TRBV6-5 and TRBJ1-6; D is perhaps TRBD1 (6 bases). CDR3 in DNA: TGTGCCAGCAACTTCAGGGGAATCGGGAATTCACCCCTCCACTTT. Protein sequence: CASNFRGIGNSPLHF.